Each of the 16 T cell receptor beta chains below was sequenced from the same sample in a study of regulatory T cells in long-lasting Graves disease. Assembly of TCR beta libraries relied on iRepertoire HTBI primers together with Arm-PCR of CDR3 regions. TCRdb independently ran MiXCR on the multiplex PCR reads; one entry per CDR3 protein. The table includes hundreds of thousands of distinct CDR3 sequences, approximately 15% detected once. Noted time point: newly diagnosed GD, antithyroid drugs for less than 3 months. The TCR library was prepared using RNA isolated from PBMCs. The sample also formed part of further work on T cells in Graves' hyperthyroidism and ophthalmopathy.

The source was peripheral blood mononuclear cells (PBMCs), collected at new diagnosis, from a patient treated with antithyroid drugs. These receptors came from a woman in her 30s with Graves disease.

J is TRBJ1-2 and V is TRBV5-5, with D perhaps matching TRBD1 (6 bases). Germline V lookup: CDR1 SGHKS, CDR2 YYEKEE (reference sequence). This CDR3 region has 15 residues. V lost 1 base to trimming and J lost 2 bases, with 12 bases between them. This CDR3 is CASSLTLDRNYGYTF. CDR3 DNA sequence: TGTGCCAGCAGCTTGACCCTGGACAGAAACTATGGCTACACCTTC.

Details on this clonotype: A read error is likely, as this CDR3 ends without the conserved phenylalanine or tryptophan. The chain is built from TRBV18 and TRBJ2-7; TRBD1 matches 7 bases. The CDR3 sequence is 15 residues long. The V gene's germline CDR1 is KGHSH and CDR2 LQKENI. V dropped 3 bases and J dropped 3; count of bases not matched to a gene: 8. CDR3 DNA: TGTGCCAGCTCACCCCCCGGGACAGCCTTCTACGAGCAGTACCTC. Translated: CASSPPGTAFYEQYL.

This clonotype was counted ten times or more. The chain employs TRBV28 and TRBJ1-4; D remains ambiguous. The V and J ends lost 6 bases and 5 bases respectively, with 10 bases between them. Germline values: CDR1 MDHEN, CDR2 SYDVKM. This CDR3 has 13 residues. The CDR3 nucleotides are TGTGCCAGCAGCCCGACCCCCAATGAAAAACTGTTTTTT. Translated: CASSPTPNEKLFF.

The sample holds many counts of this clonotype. The CDR3 region is CASRVHTNTEAFF. CDR3 in DNA: TGTGCCAGCAGGGTACACACGAACACTGAAGCTTTCTTT. The chain carries TRBV7-9 and TRBJ1-1; D gene ambiguous. The CDR3 has 13 amino acids. The V gene lost 6 bases and the J gene lost 1 base, with 9 bases spanning the gap. In germline, CDR1 is SEHNR, CDR2 FQNEAQ (reference sequence).

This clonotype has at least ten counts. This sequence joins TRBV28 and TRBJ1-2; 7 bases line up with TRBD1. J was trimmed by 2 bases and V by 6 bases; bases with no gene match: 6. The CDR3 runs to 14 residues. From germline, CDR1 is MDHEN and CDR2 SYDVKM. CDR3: CASRVTGINYGYTF. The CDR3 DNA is TGTGCCAGCAGGGTGACAGGGATCAACTATGGCTACACCTTC.

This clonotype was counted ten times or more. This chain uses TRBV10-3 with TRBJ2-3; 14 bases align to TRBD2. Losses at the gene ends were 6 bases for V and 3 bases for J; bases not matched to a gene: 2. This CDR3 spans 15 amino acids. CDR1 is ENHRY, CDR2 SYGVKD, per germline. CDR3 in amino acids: CAIRTSGRATDTQYF. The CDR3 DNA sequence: TGTGCCATCAGGACTAGCGGGAGGGCTACAGATACGCAGTATTTT.

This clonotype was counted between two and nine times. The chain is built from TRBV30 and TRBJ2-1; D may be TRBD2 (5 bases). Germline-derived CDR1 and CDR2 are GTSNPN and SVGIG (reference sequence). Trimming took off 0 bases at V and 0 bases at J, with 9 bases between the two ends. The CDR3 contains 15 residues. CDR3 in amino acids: CAWSVLESSYNEQFF. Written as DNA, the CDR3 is TGTGCCTGGAGTGTACTAGAAAGCTCCTACAATGAGCAGTTCTTC. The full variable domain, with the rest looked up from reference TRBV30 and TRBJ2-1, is SQTIHQWPATLVQPVGSPLSLECTVEGTSNPNLYWYRQAAGRGLQLLFYSVGIGQISSEVPQNLSASRPQDRQFILSSKKLLLSDSGFYLCAWSVLESSYNEQFFGPGTRLTVL.

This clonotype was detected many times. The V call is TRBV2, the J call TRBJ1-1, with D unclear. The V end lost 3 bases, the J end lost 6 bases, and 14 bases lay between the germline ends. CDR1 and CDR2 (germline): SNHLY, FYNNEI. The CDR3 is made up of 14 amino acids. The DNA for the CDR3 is TGTGCCAGCAGTGACGGCGTGGCCGGATCTGAAGCTTTCTTT. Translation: CASSDGVAGSEAFF.

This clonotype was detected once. The CDR3 DNA reads as TGTGCCAGTAGACCCACCGGGACAGCACCCCTCCACTTT. It translates to CASRPTGTAPLHF. This rearrangement joins TRBV19 to TRBJ1-6; the match to TRBD1 covers 7 bases. Losses at the gene ends were 6 bases for V and 11 bases for J; bases not matched to a gene: 7. CDR1 is LNHDA and CDR2 is SQIVND in the germline V gene (reference sequence). The CDR3 totals 13 residues.

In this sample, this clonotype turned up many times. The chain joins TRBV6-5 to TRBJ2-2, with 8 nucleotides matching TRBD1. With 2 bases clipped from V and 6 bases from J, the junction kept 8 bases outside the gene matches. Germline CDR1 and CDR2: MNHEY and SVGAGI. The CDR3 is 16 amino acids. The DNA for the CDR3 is TGTGCCAGCAGTTACGGGGACAGGCGGGTGGCCGGGGAGCTGTTTTTT. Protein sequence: CASSYGDRRVAGELFF.

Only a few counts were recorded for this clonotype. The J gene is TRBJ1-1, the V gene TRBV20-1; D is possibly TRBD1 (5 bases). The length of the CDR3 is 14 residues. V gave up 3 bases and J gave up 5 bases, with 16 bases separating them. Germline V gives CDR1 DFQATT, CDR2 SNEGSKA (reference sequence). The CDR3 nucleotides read TGCAGTGCTAGTGAGGCAGGGCCACGGACTGAAGCTTTCTTT. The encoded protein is CSASEAGPRTEAFF.

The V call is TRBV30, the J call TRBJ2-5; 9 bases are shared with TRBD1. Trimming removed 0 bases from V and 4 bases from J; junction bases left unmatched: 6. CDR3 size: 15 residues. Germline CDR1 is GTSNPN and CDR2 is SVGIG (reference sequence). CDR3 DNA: TGTGCCTGGAGTGTAGCCGGGACAGGGAGAGAGACCCAGTACTTC. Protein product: CAWSVAGTGRETQYF.

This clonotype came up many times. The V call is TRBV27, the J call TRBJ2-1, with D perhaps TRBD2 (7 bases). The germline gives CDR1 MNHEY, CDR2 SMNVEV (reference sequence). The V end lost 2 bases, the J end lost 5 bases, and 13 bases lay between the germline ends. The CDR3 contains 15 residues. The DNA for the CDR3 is TGTGCCAGCAGTTTACTGTGGGAGGGGGACAATGAGCAGTTCTTC. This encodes CASSLLWEGDNEQFF.

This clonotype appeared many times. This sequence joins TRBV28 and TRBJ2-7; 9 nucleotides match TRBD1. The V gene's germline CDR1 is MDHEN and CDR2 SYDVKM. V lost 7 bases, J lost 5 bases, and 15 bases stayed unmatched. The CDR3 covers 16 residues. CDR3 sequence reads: CASIPPRGTGNDEQYF. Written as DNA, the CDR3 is TGTGCCAGCATCCCCCCTCGGGGGACAGGGAATGACGAGCAGTACTTC.

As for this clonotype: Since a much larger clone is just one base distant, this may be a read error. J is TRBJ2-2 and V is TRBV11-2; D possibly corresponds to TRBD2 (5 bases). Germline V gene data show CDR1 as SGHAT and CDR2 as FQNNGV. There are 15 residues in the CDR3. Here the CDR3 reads CASSFWSHNTGEPFF. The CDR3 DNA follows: TGTGCCAGCAGCTTTTGGTCTCATAACACCGGGGAGCCGTTTTTT.

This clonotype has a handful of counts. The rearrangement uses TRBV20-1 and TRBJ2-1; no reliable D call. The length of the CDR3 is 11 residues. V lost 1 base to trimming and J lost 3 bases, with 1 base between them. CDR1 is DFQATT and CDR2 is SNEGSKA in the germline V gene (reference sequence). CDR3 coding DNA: TGCAGTGCTAGAGTCTACAATGAGCAGTTCTTC. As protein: CSARVYNEQFF.